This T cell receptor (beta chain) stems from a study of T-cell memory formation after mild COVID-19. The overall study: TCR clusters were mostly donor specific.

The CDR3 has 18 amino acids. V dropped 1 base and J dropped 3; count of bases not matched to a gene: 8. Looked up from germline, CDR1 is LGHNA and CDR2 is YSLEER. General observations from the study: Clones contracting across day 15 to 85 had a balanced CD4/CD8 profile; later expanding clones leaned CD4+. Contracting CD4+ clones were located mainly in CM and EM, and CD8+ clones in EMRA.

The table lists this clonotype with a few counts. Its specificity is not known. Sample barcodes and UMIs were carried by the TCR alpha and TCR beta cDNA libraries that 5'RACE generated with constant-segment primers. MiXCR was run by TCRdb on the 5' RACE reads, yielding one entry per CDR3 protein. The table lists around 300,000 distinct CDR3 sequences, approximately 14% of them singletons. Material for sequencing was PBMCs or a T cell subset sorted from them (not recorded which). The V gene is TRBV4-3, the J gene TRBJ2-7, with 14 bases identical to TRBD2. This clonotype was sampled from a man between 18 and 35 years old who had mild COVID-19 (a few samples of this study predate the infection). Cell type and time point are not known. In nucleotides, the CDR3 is TGCGCCAGCAGCCAAGGGTGGACTAGCGGGGGGCCCCTCTACGAGCAGTACTTC. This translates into CASSQGWTSGGPLYEQYF.